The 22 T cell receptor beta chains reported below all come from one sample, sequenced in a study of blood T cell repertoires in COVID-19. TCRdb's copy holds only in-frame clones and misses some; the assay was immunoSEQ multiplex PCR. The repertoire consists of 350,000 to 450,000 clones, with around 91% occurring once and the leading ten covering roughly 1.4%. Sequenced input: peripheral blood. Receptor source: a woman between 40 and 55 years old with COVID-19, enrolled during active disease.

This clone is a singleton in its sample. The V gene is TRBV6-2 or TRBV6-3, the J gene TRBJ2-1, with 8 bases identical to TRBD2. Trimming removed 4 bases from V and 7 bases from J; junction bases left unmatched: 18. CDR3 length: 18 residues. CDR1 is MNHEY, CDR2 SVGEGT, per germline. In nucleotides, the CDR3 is TGTGCCAGCAGTTTTGATTCGCTAGCACGTCAGCGGGAGAATGAGCAGTTCTTC. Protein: CASSFDSLARQRENEQFF.

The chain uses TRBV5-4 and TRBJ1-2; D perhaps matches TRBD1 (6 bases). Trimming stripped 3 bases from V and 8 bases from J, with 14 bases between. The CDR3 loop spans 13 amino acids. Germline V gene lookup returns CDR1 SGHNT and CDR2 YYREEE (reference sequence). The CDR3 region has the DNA TGTGCCAGCAGCTCACAGGGACCGGGAGGCTACACCTTC. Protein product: CASSSQGPGGYTF.

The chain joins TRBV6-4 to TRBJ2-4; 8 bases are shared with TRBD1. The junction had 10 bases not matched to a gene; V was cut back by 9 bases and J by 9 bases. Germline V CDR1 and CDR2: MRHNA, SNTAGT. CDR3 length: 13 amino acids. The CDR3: CASSQGAMGIQYF. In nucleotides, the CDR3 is TGTGCCAGTTCCCAGGGGGCCATGGGCATTCAGTACTTC.

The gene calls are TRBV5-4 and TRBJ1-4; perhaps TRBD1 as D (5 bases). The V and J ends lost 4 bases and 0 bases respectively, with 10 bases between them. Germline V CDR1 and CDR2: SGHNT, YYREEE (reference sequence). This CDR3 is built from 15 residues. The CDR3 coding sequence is TGTGCCAGCAGCCCCGACAGCGCAACTAATGAAAAACTGTTTTTT. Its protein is CASSPDSATNEKLFF.

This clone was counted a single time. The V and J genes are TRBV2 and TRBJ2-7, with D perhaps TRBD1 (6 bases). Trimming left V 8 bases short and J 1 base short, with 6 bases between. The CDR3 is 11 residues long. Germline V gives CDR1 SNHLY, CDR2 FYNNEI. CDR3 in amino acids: CASGQSYEQYF. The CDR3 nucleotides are TGTGCCAGCGGACAGTCCTACGAGCAGTACTTC. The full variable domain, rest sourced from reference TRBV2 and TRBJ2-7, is EPEVTQTPSHQVTQMGQEVILRCVPISNHLYFYWYRQILGQKVEFLVSFYNNEISEKSEIFDDQFSVERPDGSNFTLKIRSTKLEDSAMYFCASGQSYEQYFGPGTRLTVT.

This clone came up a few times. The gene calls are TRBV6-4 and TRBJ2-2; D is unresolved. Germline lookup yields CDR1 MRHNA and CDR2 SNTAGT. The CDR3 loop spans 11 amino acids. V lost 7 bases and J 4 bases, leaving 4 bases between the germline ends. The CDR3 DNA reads TGTGCCAGCACTCGCACCGGGGAGCTGTTTTTT. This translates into CASTRTGELFF.

The CDR3 is CASSPDWNEKLFF. The CDR3 DNA sequence: TGTGCCAGCAGCCCCGACTGGAATGAAAAACTGTTTTTT. The chain is built from TRBV28 and TRBJ1-4; D gene unclear. The CDR3 sequence is 13 residues long. The V end lost 6 bases, the J end lost 5 bases, and 10 bases lay between the germline ends. Per germline, CDR1 MDHEN and CDR2 SYDVKM.

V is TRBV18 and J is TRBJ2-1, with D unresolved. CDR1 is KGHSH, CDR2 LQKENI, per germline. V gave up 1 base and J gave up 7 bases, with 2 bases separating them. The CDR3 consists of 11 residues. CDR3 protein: CASSPLNEQFF. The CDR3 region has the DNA TGTGCCAGCTCACCACTAAATGAGCAGTTCTTC.

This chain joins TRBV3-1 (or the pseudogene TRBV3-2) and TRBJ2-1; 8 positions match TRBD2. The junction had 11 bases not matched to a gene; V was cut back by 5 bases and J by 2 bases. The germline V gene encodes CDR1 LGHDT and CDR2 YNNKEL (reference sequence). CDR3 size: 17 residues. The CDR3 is CASSKPSGAGAYNEQFF. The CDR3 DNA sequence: TGTGCCAGCAGCAAACCCAGTGGAGCGGGAGCCTACAATGAGCAGTTCTTC.

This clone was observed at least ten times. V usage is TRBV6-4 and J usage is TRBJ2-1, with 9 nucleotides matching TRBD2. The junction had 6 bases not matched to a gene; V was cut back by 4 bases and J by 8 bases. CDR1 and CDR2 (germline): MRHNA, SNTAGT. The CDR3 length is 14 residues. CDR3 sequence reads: CASSAAGGGHEQFF. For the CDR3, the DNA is TGTGCCAGCAGTGCAGCGGGAGGTGGGCATGAGCAGTTCTTC.

The CDR3 sequence: CASSSLQGNTGELFF. CDR3 bases: TGTGCCAGCAGCAGCTTACAGGGTAACACCGGGGAGCTGTTTTTT. V usage is TRBV5-4 and J usage is TRBJ2-2; a possible D gene is TRBD1 (6 bases). This CDR3 has 15 amino acids. The V end lost 4 bases, the J end lost 2 bases, and 12 bases lay between the germline ends. Germline CDR1 SGHNT, CDR2 YYREEE (reference sequence).

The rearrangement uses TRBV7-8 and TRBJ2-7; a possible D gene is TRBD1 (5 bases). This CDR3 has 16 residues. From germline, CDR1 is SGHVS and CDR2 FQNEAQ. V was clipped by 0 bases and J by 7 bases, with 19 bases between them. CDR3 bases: TGTGCCAGCAGCTTAGCGCGTGACAGAGGTCTTTGGGAGCAGTACTTC. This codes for CASSLARDRGLWEQYF.

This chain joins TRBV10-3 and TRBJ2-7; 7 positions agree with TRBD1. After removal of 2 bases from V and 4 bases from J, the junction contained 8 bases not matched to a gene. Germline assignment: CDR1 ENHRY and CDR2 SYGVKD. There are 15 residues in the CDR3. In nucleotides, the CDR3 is TGTGCCATCAGTGAGGGGTCCGGGACAGCTTACGAGCAGTACTTC. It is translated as CAISEGSGTAYEQYF.

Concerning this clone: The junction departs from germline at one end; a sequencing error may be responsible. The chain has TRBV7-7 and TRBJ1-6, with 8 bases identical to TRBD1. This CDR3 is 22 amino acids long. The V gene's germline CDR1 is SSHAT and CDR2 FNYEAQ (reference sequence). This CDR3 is CASSLNDRAGQAISSYNSPLHF. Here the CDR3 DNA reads TGTGCTAGCAGCTTAAACGATAGGGCGGGACAGGCGATCAGCTCCTATAATTCACCCCTCCACTTT.

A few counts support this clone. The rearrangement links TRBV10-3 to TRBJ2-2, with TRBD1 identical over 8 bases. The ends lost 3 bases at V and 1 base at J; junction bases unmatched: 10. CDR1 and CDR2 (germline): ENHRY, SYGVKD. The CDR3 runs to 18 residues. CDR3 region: CAISDRDSGQGNTGELFF. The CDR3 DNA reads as TGTGCCATCAGTGATCGTGATAGTGGACAGGGGAACACCGGGGAGCTGTTTTTT.

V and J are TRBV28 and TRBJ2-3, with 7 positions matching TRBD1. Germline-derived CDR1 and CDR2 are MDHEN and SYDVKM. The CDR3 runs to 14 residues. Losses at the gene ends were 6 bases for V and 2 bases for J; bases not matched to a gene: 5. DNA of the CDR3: TGTGCCAGCAGACGACAGGGACCCACAGATACGCAGTATTTT. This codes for CASRRQGPTDTQYF.

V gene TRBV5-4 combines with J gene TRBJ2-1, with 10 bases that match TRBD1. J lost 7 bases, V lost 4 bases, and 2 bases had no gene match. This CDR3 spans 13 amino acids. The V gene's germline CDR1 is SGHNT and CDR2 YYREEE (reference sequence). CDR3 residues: CASSPGQGNEQFF. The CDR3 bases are TGTGCCAGCAGCCCGGGACAGGGGAATGAGCAGTTCTTC.

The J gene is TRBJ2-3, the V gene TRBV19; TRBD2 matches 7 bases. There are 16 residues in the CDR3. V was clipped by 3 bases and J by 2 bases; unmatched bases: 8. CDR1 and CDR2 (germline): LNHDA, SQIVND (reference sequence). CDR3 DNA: TGTGCCAGTAGTATCATGGCTAGCGGTAACACAGATACGCAGTATTTT. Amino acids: CASSIMASGNTDTQYF. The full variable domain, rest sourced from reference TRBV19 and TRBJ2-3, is DGGITQSPKYLFRKEGQNVTLSCEQNLNHDAMYWYRQDPGQGLRLIYYSQIVNDFQKGDIAEGYSVSREKKESFPLTVTSAQKNPTAFYLCASSIMASGNTDTQYFGPGTRLTVL.

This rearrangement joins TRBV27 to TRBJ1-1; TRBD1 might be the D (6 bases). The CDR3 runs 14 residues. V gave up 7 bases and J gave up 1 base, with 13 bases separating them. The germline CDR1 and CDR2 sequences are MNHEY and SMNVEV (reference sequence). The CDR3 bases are TGTGCCAGCACCCGTGGGGGGGCGAACACTGAAGCTTTCTTT. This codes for CASTRGGANTEAFF.

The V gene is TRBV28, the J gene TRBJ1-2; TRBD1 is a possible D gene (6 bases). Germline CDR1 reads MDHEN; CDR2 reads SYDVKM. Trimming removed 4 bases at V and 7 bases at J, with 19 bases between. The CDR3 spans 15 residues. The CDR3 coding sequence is TGTGCCAGCAGTTCTCATGGGGGCCGATTCAGTGGCTACACCTTC. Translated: CASSSHGGRFSGYTF.

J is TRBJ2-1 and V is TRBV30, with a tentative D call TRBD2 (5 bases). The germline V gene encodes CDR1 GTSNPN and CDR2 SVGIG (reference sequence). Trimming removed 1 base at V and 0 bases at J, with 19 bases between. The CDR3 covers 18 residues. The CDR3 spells CAWSGVGYERSSYNEQFF. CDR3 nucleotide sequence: TGTGCCTGGAGTGGGGTGGGCTACGAGCGGAGCTCCTACAATGAGCAGTTCTTC.

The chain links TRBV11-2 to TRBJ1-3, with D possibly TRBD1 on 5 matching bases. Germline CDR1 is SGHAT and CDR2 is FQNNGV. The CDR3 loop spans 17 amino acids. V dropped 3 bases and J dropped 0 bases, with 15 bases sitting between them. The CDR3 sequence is CASSFAPGVISGNTIYF. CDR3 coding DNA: TGTGCCAGCAGCTTCGCCCCGGGGGTCATCTCTGGAAACACCATATATTTT.